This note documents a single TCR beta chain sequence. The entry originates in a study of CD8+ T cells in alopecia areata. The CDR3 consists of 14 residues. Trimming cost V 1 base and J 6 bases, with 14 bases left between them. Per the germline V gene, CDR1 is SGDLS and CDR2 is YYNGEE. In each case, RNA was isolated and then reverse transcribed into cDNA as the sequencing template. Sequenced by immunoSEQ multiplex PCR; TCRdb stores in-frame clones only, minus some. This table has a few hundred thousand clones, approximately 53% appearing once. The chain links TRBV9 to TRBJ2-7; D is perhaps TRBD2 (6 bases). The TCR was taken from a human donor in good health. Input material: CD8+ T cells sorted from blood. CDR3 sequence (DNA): TGTGCCAGCAGCGTACTTGACTTCGGGGGCGAGCAGTACTTC. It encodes CASSVLDFGGEQYF.